The clone carrying this T cell receptor beta chain was counted at least ten times. Its specificity is unknown. The source of the sample is a study of T cell repertoires in cytomegalovirus infection. Study-level background: CMV infection together with matching HLA type was indicated by public TCR beta signatures.

TCRdb re-called the reads with MiXCR, one entry per CDR3 protein. The table has approximately 500,000 distinct CDR3 sequences, 11% seen once. Whole-study results and caveats: Totalled public TCR beta family frequency picked out people who carried CMV plus the relevant HLA. In two of eight donors, the top clonotype was HLA-C-restricted CMV-specific.

The V segment lost 8 bases and the J segment 2 bases; nucleotides outside the gene matches: 6. The CDR3 sequence is 13 residues long. Germline CDR1 LNHDA, CDR2 SQIVND (reference sequence). The rearrangement joins TRBV19 to TRBJ2-7; 7 positions agree with TRBD1. The source material was PBMCs. This receptor was obtained from a human donor in good health (CMV status not recorded). Some clones in this sample may be carry-over from other donors' samples. This CDR3 is CASSGTVTYEQYF. In nucleotides, the CDR3 is TGTGCCAGTTCCGGGACAGTCACCTACGAGCAGTACTTC.